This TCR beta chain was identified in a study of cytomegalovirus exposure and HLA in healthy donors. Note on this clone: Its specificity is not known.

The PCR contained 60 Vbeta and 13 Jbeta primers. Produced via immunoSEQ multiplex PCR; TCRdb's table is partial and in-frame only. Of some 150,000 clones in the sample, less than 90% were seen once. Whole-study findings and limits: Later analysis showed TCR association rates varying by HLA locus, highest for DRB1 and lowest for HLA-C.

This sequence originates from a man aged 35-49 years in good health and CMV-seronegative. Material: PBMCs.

CDR3 DNA sequence: TGTGCCAGCAGTAGCGTATTAGGCGAGCAGTACTTC. Protein: CASSSVLGEQYF. The chain carries TRBV6-5 and TRBJ2-7; D gene uncertain. V was cut by 5 bases and J by 6 bases, with 11 bases left in between. CDR1 MNHEY and CDR2 SVGAGI come from the germline V gene. The CDR3 runs to 12 residues.